The 13 T cell receptor beta chains listed next were all sequenced from one sample in a study of shared clonotypes between healthy human individuals. Method: immunoSEQ multiplex PCR; TCRdb's copy keeps in-frame clones and lacks some. Altogether fewer than 700,000 clones are present, roughly 72% being singletons, with the ten largest covering about 11%. Sequenced sample: PBMCs. These receptors came from a woman aged 40 to 49 in good health. Some clones in this sample may be carry-over from other donors' samples.

The sample holds a few counts of this clone. This chain joins TRBV18 and TRBJ2-3; the D gene is possibly TRBD2 (5 bases). The CDR3 covers 18 residues. V lost 6 bases and J lost 2, with 24 bases in between. In germline, CDR1 is KGHSH, CDR2 LQKENI. This CDR3 reads CASSRVLVAGSSTDTQYF. The CDR3 nucleotides are TGTGCCAGCTCCCGGGTCCTCGTGGCGGGCTCTTCCACAGATACGCAGTATTTT.

The chain links TRBV5-4 to TRBJ2-2, with D possibly matching TRBD2 (6 bases). The CDR3 totals 17 residues. Germline V gene data show CDR1 as SGHNT and CDR2 as YYREEE (reference sequence). Deletions cut 6 bases from V and 4 bases from J, with 22 bases between. CDR3 sequence (DNA): TGTGCCAGCACTAAAGTGGGAGGCCGGCTTGGCACCGGGGAGCTGTTTTTT. This translates into CASTKVGGRLGTGELFF.

This chain links TRBV6-5 with TRBJ1-1; no reliable D call. V lost 8 bases and J lost 0, with 13 bases in between. There are 14 residues in the CDR3. Germline values: CDR1 MNHEY, CDR2 SVGAGI. This CDR3 reads CASRGSLMNTEAFF. The CDR3 DNA reads TGTGCCAGCCGCGGCAGCCTTATGAACACTGAAGCTTTCTTT.

CDR3 sequence: CASSLGQPGNEQFF. As DNA, the CDR3 is TGTGCCAGCAGCCTCGGACAGCCCGGCAATGAGCAGTTCTTC. V usage is TRBV7-2 and J usage is TRBJ2-1; TRBD1 is a possible D gene (6 bases). The ends were cut back, 5 bases at V and 6 bases at J, with 14 bases in the middle. Looked up from germline, CDR1 is SGHTA and CDR2 is FQGNSA. The CDR3 spans 14 residues.

The chain recombines TRBV11-2 with TRBJ2-7; D perhaps matches TRBD1 (5 bases). The CDR3 covers 14 residues. Trimming stripped 3 bases from V and 3 bases from J, with 12 bases between. Germline loops: CDR1 SGHAT, CDR2 FQNNGV. The CDR3 nucleotides are TGTGCCAGCAGCTTTCGACAGACCTTCTACGAGCAGTACTTC. Residues: CASSFRQTFYEQYF.

V and J are TRBV25-1 and TRBJ1-4; D not resolved. The length of the CDR3 is 14 residues. The V gene's germline CDR1 is MGHDK and CDR2 SYGVNS. V lost 3 bases and J 7 bases, leaving 12 bases between the germline ends. CDR3 sequence: CASSDGLVGEKLFF. The CDR3 region has the DNA TGTGCCAGCAGTGATGGATTAGTAGGTGAAAAACTGTTTTTT.

This clone has a handful of counts. The gene calls are TRBV27 and TRBJ1-2; 7 positions match TRBD1. Trimming at V came to 5 bases and at J to 4 bases, leaving 7 bases not matched to a gene. Germline V gene sequence: CDR1 MNHEY, CDR2 SMNVEV (reference sequence). The CDR3 is 14 amino acids. The CDR3 bases are TGTGCCAGCAGTCCGGGGACAGAGTTCTATGGCTACACCTTC. Protein sequence: CASSPGTEFYGYTF.

This clone has just a few counts. The V and J genes are TRBV4-2 and TRBJ2-1; D remains ambiguous. Germline V gene sequence: CDR1 LGHNA, CDR2 YNFKEQ. The CDR3 is 16 residues long. Trimming removed 4 bases at V and 2 bases at J, with 15 bases between. Here the CDR3 reads CASSPSLAATYNEQFF. The CDR3, as DNA: TGTGCCAGCAGCCCTTCCCTGGCAGCTACCTACAATGAGCAGTTCTTC.

This clone was detected many times. V and J are TRBV9 and TRBJ1-1; D is uncertain. V dropped 2 bases and J dropped 5 bases, with 7 bases sitting between them. Germline V gene sequence: CDR1 SGDLS, CDR2 YYNGEE. The CDR3 is made up of 12 amino acids. DNA for the CDR3: TGTGCCAGCAGCGTGTCGGGTACTGAAGCTTTCTTT. It encodes CASSVSGTEAFF.

The chain employs TRBV2 and TRBJ1-4; D remains ambiguous. There are 11 residues in the CDR3. The V gene lost 7 bases and the J gene lost 8 bases, with 8 bases spanning the gap. Germline V gene sequence: CDR1 SNHLY, CDR2 FYNNEI. The CDR3 loop is CASTPLEKLFF. CDR3 bases: TGTGCCAGCACCCCGCTCGAAAAACTGTTTTTT.

This clone was counted a few times. A single base is all that separates this from a far larger clone, so a read error is likely. This CDR3 is also generated by other DNA sequences in the sample. The CDR3 coding sequence is TGTGCCTGGAGGAGGCTCCTGTACCAGGAGACCCAGTACTTC. It yields the protein CAWRRLLYQETQYF. The V call is TRBV30, the J call TRBJ2-5; D is ambiguous. The CDR3 contains 14 residues. Looked up from germline, CDR1 is GTSNPN and CDR2 is SVGIG (reference sequence).

CDR3 bases: TGTGCCAGCAGCTGGACAGGGGACTATGGCTACACCTTC. Its translation is CASSWTGDYGYTF. The V call is TRBV13, the J call TRBJ1-2; 9 bases line up with TRBD1. The germline CDR1 and CDR2 sequences are PRHDT and FYEKMQ (reference sequence). Trimming at V came to 4 bases and at J to 3 bases, leaving 0 bases not matched to a gene. The length of the CDR3 is 13 residues.

This rearrangement joins TRBV5-5 to TRBJ2-7; D is possibly TRBD1 or TRBD2 (5 bases each). V was cut by 1 base and J by 3 bases, with 14 bases left in between. The germline V gene has CDR1 SGHKS and CDR2 YYEKEE (reference sequence). The length of the CDR3 is 15 residues. The CDR3 sequence is CASSLLPGTNYEQYF. CDR3 sequence (DNA): TGTGCCAGCAGCTTGCTCCCCGGGACGAACTACGAGCAGTACTTC.